This paragraph covers one TCR beta chain sequence. The data are from a study of control samples from healthy donors and cancer patients. The CDR3 covers 14 residues. Germline-derived CDR1 and CDR2 are LNHNV and YYDKDF (reference sequence). The ends were cut back, 1 base at V and 3 bases at J, with 9 bases in the middle. Assay: immunoSEQ multiplex PCR; the TCRdb copy retains only in-frame clones and omits some. The sample holds 45,000 or so clones, around 93% seen once. The chain uses TRBV15 and TRBJ1-2; D is perhaps TRBD1 (5 bases). This sequence originates from a woman in her 40s with head and neck cancer. The sequencing sample was made of PBMCs. The CDR3 DNA follows: TGTGCCACCAGCAGAGCCGGGGGGGACTATGGCTACACCTTC. Residues: CATSRAGGDYGYTF.